One T cell receptor beta chain is described in this entry. What antigen it recognizes has not been identified. Qualities for individual bases were not recorded, and no much larger clone is one base off. Per the germline V gene (reference sequence), LNHNV is the CDR1 and YYDKDF is the CDR2. The CDR3 covers 17 residues, taking in both the cysteine and the phenylalanine. The CDR3 DNA has 51 bases and is translated from base 1. V is cut by 0 bases and J by 5 bases, and the space between the germline ends is 16 bases. This sample is part of a study of beta chain features in type 1 diabetes (dated 2018 in TCRdb). Turning to the overall study: Mean age, gender distribution, total cell number and subset yield did not differ between patients and healthy donors. Across all samples, almost 110 million sorted cells were examined, and cell number per subset correlated strongly with RNA yield. The study compared TCRB repertoires of sorted circulating CD4+ T cell subsets between recently diagnosed type 1 diabetes patients and matched healthy donors. Naive and central memory subsets were obtained from all 30 or so donors, but regulatory and stem cell-like memory subsets were isolated from only 8 patients and roughly eight healthy donors.

Study-wide findings and limitations: Because the HLA sub-analyses included only small numbers of individuals, any influence of HLA type on TCRB rearrangement was left unresolved. A moderate but significant shortening of TCRB CDR3 length was observed in type 1 diabetes patients in all four CD4+ subsets. The naive, central memory and regulatory TCRB repertoires appeared to resemble one another more closely among patients than among healthy donors. Fewer insertions and more nucleotide deletions at VDJ recombination sites were observed in patients with type 1 diabetes, implying thymic rearrangement abnormalities. Because cDNA rather than genomic DNA was sequenced, highly expressing activated cells could have been over-represented, although no difference in activation and CD3 levels was found between groups. PCR may preferentially amplify shorter templates, but because patient and control samples were amplified and corrected together, any resulting skew would affect both groups equally.

The entire isolated RNA was reverse transcribed using the High Capacity cDNA Reverse Transcription Kit, and thus expressed TCRB transcripts were sequenced. Deep immunoSEQ sequencing was performed on naive, central memory and regulatory T cell samples, with an average of about 4 million total reads per sample. After sorted cells were lysed in RLT buffer, RNA was extracted with DNase-treated RNeasy Micro or Mini kits, with the choice depending on cell number. To prevent cross-contamination, every cell subset was processed on its own, while patient and healthy donor samples were processed together. TCRB sequences were amplified from cDNA with the immunoSEQ multiplex PCR, producing 87-bp fragments spanning the CDR3 region. Sequencing of the amplicons was performed on the Illumina HiSeq platform. The study's processing was this. Synthetic template baselines were used to correct PCR bias computationally, reads within Hamming distance 2 were collapsed together, and singletons that could not be merged were discarded. Reads were aligned against IMGT to assign V, D and J genes, CDR3 length and insertions or deletions at six rearrangement sites. Within each subset, clonotype counts were normalized to the number of sorted cells before true diversity and Gini coefficients were calculated with the tcR R package. The overlap coefficient, calculated on TCRB nucleotide sequences, was used to quantify repertoire sharing. Out-of-frame TCRB sequences from naive cells were analyzed as a proxy for the pre-selection repertoire. In its TCRdb copy, this immuneACCESS table keeps in-frame sequences only and misses some clones. Where compared with another copy, unresolved V genes explain less than half of these, and the others have no known cause. That table furnishes V, J and clone size, whereas the DNA furnished D and trimming. The sample data list hundreds of thousands of clones, and 13% of these were observed just once. The ten largest clones take up 0.02% to 0.025% of the sample.

A single peripheral blood draw of around 120 mL on average was collected from each donor into heparinised tubes. A BD FACSAria II and a panel including CD45RO, CCR7, CD25, CD127, CD95 and CD27 were used to sort naive, central memory, regulatory and stem cell-like memory CD4+ T cells. A purity above 98% was achieved for all sorted populations. Right away, PBMCs were isolated by Lymphoprep density gradient centrifugation and were stained directly, with no culture step. So that batch effects would be minimized, each experiment stained and sorted samples in pairs, pairing one healthy donor with one patient.

This sequence was found in a man aged 18-30 years with type 1 diabetes. The chain uses TRBV15 and TRBJ2-2, and the D gene may be TRBD2, 6 bases matching. Input material: naive CD4+ T cells from blood. According to the study, the label for this sample's cell subset or site signals: true naive CD4+ T cells. The nucleotide sequence reads TGTGCCACCAGCAGAGATTTGGGGGGACTCTCTACCGGGGAGCTGTTTTTT. Its protein is CATSRDLGGLSTGELFF.